This T cell receptor beta chain was sequenced for a study of identical twins. After template switching added a universal primer site, the resulting cDNA carried unique molecular identifiers. MiXCR, applied by TCRdb to the 5' RACE reads, yields one record per CDR3 protein. The sample holds more than 350,000 distinct CDR3 sequences, approximately 10% seen once. Study-wide results and limits: Cord blood's abundant beta clonotypes had fewer insertions, unlike memory repertoires.

The donor group consisted entirely of healthy Caucasians. Germline CDR1 SQVTM, CDR2 ANQGSEA. The V end lost 7 bases, the J end lost 4 bases, and 5 bases lay between the germline ends. This CDR3 region has 10 residues. In its sample, this clonotype was seen many times. Its antigen is not known. What was sequenced was naive T cells sorted from blood. This TCR derives from a woman aged 45-65 years in good health. The rearrangement uses TRBV29-1 and TRBJ2-1; D unresolved. The CDR3 region is CSGHYNEQFF. CDR3 nucleotide sequence: TGCAGCGGCCATTACAATGAGCAGTTCTTC.